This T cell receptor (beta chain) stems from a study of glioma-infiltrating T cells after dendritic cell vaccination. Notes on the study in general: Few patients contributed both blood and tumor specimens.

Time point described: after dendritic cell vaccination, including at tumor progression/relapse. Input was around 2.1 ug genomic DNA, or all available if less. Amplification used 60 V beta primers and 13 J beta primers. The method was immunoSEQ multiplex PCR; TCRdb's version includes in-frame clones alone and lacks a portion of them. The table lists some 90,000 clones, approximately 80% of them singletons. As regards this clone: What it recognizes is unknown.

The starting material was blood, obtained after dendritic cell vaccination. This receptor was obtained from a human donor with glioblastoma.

The chain's CDR3 is CAISEPPLDEQFF. The CDR3 DNA sequence: TGTGCCATCAGTGAGCCCCCCCTCGATGAGCAGTTCTTC. The chain carries TRBV10-3 and TRBJ2-1, with D uncertain. CDR1 is ENHRY, CDR2 SYGVKD, per germline. CDR3 length: 13 residues. The V gene lost 2 bases and the J gene lost 8 bases, with 10 bases spanning the gap.